The TCR beta chain described here comes from a study of blood T cell repertoires in COVID-19. The wider study: Acute-phase and convalescent COVID-19 samples originated in the United States, Italy and Spain.

Here immunoSEQ multiplex PCR was the method, and the copy in TCRdb shows in-frame clones only, minus some. This table has fewer than 300,000 clones, around 84% appearing once. Study members were between roughly 18 and 100 years old and lived in about two dozen US regions. Which cohort a participant joined came from the clinical history participants gave. Germline V gene lookup returns CDR1 DFQATT and CDR2 SNEGSKA (reference sequence). The ends lost 3 bases at V and 4 bases at J; junction bases unmatched: 10. CDR3 length: 15 amino acids. The sequencing input was PBMCs or T cells enriched from blood (not recorded which). This chain connects TRBV20-1 to TRBJ2-5; TRBD2 agrees at 8 bases. This sequence was found in a man aged 35-49 years who had been exposed to COVID-19. The CDR3 sequence: CSASSREGILETQYF. The CDR3 region has the DNA TGCAGTGCTAGTAGTCGGGAGGGCATCCTAGAGACCCAGTACTTC.